A single T cell receptor (delta chain) is shown here with its context. The data stem from a study of gamma-delta T cells after stem cell transplantation. TCRdb re-identified clones in the RT-PCR reads via CATT. Here the sample spans some 4,000 delta-chain clones, about 15% being singletons. Germline V gives CDR1 TSWWSYY, CDR2 QGS. Unmatched junction bases numbered 13, after V lost 6 bases and J lost 0 bases. The CDR3 runs to 18 residues. The TCR comes from a human donor. It is not recorded whose cells these are; they may come from a transplant donor. The chain carries TRDV1 and TRDJ2; 7 positions agree with TRDD3. Sequencing input: gamma-delta T cells. CDR3 loop: CALGSYWGTYALTAQLFF. The CDR3 coding sequence is TGTGCTCTTGGTAGCTACTGGGGCACTTATGCTTTGACAGCACAACTCTTCTTT.